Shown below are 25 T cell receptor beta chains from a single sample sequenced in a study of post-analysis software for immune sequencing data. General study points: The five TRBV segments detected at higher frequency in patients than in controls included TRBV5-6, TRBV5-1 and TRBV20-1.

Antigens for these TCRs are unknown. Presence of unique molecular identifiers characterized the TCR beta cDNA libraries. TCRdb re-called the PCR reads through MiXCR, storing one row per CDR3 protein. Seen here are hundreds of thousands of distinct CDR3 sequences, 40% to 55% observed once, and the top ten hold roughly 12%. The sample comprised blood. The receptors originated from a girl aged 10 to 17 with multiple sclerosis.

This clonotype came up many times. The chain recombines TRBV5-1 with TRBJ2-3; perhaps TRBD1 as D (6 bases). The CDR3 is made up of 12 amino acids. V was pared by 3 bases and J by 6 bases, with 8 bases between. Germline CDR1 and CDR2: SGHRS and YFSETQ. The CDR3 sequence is CASSYQGDTQYF. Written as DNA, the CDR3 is TGCGCCAGCAGCTACCAGGGGGATACGCAGTATTTT.

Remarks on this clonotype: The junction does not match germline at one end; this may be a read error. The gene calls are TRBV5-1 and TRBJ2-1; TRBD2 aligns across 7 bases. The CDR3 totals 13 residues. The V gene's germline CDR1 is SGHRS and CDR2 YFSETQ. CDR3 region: CAGRYGGTNEQFF. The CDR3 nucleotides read TGCGCCGGCAGATACGGGGGGACCAATGAGCAGTTCTTC.

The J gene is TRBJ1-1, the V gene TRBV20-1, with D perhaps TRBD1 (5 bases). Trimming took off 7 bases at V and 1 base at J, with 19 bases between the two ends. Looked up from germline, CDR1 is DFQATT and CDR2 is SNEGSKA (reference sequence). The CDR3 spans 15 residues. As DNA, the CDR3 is TGCAGTGTCCATACCGGGACGGTGGGGAACACTGAAGCTTTCTTT. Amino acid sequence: CSVHTGTVGNTEAFF.

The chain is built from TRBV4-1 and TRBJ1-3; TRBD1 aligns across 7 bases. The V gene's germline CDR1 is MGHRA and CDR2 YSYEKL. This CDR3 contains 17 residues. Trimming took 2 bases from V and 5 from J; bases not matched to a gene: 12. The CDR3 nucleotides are TGCGCCAGCAGCCAACCGACAGGGTCTGAAGGTCGAAACACCATATATTTT. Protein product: CASSQPTGSEGRNTIYF.

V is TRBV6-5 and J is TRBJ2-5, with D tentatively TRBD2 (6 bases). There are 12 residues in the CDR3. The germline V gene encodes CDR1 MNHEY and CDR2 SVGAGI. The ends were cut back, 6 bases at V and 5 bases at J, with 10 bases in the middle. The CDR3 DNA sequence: TGTGCCAGCAGGGGGGGAGAGGAGACCCAGTACTTC. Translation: CASRGGEETQYF.

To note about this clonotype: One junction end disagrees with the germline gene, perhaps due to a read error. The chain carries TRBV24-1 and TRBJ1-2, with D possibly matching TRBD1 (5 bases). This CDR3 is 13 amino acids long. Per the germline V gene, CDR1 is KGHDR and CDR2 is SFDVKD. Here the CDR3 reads CATSDFQGGGYTF. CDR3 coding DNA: TGTGCCACCAGTGATTTCCAGGGAGGCGGCTACACTTTC.

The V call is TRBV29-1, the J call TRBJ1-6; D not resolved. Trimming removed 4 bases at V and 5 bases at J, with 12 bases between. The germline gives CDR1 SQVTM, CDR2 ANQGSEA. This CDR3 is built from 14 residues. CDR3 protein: CSVAQDQHNSPLHF. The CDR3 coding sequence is TGCAGCGTTGCCCAGGATCAGCATAATTCACCCCTCCACTTT. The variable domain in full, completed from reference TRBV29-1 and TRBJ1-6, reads SAVISQKPSRDICQRGTSLTIQCQVDSQVTMMFWYRQQPGQSLTLIATANQGSEATYESGFVIDKFPISRPNLTFSTLTVSNMSPEDSSIYLCSVAQDQHNSPLHFGNGTRLTVT.

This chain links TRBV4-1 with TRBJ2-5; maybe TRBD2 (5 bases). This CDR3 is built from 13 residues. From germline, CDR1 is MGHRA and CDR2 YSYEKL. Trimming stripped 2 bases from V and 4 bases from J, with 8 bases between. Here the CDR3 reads CASSQPGIETQYF. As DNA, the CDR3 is TGCGCCAGCAGCCAACCCGGGATAGAGACCCAGTACTTC.

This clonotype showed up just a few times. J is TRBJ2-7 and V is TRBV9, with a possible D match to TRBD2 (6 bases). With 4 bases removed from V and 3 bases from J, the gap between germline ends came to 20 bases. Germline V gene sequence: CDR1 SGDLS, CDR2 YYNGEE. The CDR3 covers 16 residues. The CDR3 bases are TGTGCCAGCAGCCCAGAGCCCTGGAGGGGTTTCTACGAGCAGTACTTC. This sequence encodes CASSPEPWRGFYEQYF.

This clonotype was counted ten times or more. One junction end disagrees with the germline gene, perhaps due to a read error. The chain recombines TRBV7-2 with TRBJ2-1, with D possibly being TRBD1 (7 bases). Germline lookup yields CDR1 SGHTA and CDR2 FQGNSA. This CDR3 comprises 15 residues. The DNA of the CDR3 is TGCGCCAGCAGCTCAGGGGGGAGCTCCTACAATGAGCAGTTCTTC. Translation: CASSSGGSSYNEQFF.

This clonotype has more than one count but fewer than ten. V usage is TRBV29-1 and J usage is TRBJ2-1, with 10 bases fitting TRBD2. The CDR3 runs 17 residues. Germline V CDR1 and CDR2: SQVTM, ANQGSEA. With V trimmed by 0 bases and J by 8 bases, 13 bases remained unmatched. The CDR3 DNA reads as TGCAGCGTTGAAGATCTGTCACCGGGACTAGCGAACGATGAGCAGTTCTTC. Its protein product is CSVEDLSPGLANDEQFF.

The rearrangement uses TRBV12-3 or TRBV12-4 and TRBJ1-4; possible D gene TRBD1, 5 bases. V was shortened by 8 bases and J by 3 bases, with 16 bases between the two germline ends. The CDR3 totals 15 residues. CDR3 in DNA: TGTGCCAGCCATTATGGCCAGGGACCTAATGAAAAACTGTTTTTT. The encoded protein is CASHYGQGPNEKLFF.

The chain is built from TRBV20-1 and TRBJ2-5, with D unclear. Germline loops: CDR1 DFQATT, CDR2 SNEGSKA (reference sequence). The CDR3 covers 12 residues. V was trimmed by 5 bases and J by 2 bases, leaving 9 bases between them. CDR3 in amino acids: CSAPRIQETQYF. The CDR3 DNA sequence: TGCAGTGCTCCTCGGATACAAGAGACCCAGTACTTC.

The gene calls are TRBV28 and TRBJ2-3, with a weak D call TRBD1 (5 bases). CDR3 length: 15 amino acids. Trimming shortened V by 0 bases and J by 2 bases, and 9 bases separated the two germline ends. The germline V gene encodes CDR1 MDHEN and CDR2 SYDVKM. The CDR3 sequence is CASSLWQGNTDTQYF. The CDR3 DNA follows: TGTGCCAGCAGTTTATGGCAGGGTAACACAGATACGCAGTATTTT.

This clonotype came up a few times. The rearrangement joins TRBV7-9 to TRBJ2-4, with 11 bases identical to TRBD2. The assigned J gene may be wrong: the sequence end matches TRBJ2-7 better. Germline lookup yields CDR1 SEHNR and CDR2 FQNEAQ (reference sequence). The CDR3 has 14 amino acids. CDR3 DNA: TGTGCCAGCAGTTCGACTAGCGGGGTATACGAGCAGTACTTC. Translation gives CASSSTSGVYEQYF.

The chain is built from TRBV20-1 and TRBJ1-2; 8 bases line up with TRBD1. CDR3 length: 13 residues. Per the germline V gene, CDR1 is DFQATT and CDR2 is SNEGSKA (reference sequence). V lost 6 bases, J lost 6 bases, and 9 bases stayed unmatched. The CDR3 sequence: CSAARTGKDGYTF. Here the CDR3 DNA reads TGCAGTGCAGCGCGGACAGGGAAGGATGGCTACACCTTC.

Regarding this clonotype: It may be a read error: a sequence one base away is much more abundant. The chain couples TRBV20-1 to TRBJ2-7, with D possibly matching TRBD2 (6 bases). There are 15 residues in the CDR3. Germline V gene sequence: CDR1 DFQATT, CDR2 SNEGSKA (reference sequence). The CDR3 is CSARGPDTALRERYF. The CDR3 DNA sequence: TGCAGTGCTAGAGGCCCGGACACCGCACTACGGGAGCGGTACTTC.

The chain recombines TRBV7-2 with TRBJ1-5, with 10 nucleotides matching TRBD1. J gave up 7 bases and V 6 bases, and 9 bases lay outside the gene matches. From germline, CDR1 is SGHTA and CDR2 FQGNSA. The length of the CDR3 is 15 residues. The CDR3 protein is CASSLTGTGVQPQHF. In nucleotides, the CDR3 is TGTGCCAGCAGTTTGACCGGGACAGGGGTACAGCCCCAGCATTTT.

CDR3 region: CAITQTSGRADTQYF. CDR3 nucleotide sequence: TGTGCCATCACCCAGACTAGCGGGCGAGCAGATACGCAGTATTTT. This chain links TRBV10-3 with TRBJ2-3; TRBD2 matches 10 bases. Germline trimming cut 7 bases from V and 4 bases from J; bases unmatched to any gene: 8. The CDR3 consists of 15 residues. Germline loops: CDR1 ENHRY, CDR2 SYGVKD.

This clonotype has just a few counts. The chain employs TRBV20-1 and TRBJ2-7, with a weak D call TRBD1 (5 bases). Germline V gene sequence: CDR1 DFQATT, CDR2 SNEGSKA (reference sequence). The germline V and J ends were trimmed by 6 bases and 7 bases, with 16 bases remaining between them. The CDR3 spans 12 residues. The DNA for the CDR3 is TGCAGTGCCGGAAGGGCAGGGTGGGAGCAGTACTTC. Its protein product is CSAGRAGWEQYF.

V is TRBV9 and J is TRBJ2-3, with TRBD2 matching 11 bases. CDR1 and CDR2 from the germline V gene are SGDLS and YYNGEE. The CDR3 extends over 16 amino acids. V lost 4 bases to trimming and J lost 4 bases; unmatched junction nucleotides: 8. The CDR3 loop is CASSLNSGRVADTQYF. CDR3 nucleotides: TGTGCCAGCAGCTTAAATAGCGGGAGGGTCGCAGATACGCAGTATTTT.

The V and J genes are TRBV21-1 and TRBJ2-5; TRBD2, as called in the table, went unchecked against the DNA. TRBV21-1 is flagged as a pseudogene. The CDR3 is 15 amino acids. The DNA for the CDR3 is TGTGCCAGCAGCAAATCGAGTCTAGGGCCTTGGACCCAGTACTTC. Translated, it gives CASSKSSLGPWTQYF.

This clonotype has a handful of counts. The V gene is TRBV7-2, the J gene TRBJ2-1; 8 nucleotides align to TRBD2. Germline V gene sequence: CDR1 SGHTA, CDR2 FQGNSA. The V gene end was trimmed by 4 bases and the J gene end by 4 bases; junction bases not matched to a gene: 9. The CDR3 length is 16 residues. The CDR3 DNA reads TGTGCCAGCAGCTGGACTAGCTCCTCAAGGTACAATGAGCAGTTCTTC. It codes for CASSWTSSSRYNEQFF.

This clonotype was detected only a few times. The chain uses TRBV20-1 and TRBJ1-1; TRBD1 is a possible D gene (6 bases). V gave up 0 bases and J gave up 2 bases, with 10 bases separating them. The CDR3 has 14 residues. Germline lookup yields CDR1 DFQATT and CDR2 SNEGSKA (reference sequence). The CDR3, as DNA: TGCAGTGCTAGAGAACAGGGAACAAACACTGAAGCTTTCTTT. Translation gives CSAREQGTNTEAFF.

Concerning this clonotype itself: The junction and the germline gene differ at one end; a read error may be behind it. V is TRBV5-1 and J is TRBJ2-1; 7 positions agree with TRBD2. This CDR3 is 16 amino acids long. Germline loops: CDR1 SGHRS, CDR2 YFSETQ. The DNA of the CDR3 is TGCACCAGCAGCTTGGGTAGCGGGCCCTCCTACAATGAGCAGTTCTTC. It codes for CTSSLGSGPSYNEQFF.